What follows describes a single TCR beta chain. Methods used by the authors: Reference gene primer amplification gave estimated nucleated cell counts. Profiling relied on immunoSEQ multiplex PCR, and the TCRdb table lists in-frame clones only, not all of them. V, J and clone size were drawn from that table, and D and trimming were deduced from the DNA. Of about 670,000 clones listed, over 80% are singletons. Deletions cut 7 bases from V and 0 bases from J, with 15 bases between. Per the germline V gene, CDR1 is MNHEY and CDR2 is SVGAGI. CDR3 length equals 15 residues. The sample originates from a study of blood T cell repertoires in COVID-19. Looking at the study overall: T cells, B-cell-depleted T cells, or PBMCs supplied cDNA or gDNA.

Sequenced input: peripheral blood. The sequence was collected from a young woman with acute or convalescent COVID-19. J is TRBJ1-2 and V is TRBV6-5; D unclear. The CDR3 nucleotides are TGTGCCAGCAATAGAGGGCAGGCGCCTAACTATGGCTACACCTTC. Its translation: CASNRGQAPNYGYTF.